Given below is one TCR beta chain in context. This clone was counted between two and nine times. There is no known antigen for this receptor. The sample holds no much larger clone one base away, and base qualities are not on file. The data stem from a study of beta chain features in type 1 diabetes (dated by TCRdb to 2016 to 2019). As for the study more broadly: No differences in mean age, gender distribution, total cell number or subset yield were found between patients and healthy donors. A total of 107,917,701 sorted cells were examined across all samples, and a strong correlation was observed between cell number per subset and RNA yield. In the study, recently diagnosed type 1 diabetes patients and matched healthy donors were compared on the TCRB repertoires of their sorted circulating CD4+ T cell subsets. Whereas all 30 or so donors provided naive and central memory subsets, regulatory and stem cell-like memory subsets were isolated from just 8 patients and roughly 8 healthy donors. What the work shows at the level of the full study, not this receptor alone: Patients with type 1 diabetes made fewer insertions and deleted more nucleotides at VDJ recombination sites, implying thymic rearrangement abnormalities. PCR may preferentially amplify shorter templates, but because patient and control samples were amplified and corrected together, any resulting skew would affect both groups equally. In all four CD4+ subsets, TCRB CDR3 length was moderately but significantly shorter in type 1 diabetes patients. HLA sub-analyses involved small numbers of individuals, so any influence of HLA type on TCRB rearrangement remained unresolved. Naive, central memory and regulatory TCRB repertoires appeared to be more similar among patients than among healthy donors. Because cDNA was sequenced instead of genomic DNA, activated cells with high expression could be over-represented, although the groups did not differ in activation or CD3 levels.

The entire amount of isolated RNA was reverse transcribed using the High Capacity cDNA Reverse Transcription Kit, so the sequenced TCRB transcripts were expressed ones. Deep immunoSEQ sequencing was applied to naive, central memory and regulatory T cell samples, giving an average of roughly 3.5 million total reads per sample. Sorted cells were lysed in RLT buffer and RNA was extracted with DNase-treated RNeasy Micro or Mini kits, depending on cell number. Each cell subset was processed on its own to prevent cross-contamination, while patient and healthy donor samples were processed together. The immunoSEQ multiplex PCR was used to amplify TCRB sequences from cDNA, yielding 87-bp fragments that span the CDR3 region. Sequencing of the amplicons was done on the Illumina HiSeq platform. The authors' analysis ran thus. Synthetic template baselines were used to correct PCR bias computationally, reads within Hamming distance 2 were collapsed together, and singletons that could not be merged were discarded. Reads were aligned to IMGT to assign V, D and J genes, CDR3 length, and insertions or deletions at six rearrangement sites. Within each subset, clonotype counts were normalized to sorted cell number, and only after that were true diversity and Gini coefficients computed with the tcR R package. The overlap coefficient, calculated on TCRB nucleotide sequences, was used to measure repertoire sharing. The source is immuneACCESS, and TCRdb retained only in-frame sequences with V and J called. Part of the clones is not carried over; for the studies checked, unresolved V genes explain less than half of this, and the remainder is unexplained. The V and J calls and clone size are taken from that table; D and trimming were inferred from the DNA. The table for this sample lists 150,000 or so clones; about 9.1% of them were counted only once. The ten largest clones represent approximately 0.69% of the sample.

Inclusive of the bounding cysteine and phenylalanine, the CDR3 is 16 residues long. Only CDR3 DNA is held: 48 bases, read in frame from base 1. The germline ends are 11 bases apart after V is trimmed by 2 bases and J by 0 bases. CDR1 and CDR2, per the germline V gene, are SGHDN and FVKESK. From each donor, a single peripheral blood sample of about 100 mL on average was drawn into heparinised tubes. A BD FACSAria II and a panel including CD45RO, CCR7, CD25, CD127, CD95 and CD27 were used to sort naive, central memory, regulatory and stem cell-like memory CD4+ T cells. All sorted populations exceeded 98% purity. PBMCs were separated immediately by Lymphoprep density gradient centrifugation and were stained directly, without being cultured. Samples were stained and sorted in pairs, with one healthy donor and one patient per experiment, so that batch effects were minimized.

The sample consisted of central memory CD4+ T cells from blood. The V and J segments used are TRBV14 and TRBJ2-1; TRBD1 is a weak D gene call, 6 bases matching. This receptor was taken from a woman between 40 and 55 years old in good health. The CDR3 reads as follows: CASSQHTGHSYNEQFF. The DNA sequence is TGTGCCAGCAGCCAACATACAGGGCACTCCTACAATGAGCAGTTCTTC.